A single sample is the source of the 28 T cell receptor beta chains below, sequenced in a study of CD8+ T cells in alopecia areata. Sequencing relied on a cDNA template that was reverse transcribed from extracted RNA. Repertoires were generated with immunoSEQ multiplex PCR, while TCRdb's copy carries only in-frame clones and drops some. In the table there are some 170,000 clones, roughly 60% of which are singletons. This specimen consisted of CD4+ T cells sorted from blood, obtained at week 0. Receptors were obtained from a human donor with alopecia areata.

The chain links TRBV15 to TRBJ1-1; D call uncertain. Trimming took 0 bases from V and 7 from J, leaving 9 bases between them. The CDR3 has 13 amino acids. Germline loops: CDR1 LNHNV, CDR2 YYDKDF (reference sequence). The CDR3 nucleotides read TGTGCCACCAGCAGAGATCCCGTCAGTGAAGCTTTCTTT. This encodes CATSRDPVSEAFF.

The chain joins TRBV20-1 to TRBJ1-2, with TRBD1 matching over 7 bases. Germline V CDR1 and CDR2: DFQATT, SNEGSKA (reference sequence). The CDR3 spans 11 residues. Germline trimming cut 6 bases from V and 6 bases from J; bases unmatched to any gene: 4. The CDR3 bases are TGCAGTGCAACTACAGGGGATGGCTACACCTTC. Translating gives CSATTGDGYTF.

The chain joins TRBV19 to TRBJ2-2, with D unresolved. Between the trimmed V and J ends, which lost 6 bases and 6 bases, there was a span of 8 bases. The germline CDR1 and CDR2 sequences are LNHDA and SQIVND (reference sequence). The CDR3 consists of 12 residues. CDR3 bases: TGTGCCAGTAGCACTCAACCCGGGGAGCTGTTTTTT. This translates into CASSTQPGELFF.

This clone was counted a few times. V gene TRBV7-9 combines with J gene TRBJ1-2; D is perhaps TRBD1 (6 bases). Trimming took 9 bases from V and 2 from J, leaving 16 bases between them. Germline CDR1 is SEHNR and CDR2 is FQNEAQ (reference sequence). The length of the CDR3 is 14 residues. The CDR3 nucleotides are TGTGCCAGTTCCCACCTAGACAGGAACTATGGCTACACCTTC. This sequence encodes CASSHLDRNYGYTF. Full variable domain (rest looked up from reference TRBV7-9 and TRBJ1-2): DTGVSQNPRHKITKRGQNVTFRCDPISEHNRLYWYRQTLGQGPEFLTYFQNEAQLEKSRLLSDRFSAERPKGSFSTLEIQRTEQGDSAMYLCASSHLDRNYGYTFGSGTRLTVV.

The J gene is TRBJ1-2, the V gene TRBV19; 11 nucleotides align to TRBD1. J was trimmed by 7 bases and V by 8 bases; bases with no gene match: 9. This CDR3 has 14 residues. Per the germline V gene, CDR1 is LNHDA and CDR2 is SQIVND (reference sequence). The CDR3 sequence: CASRTGTGGRGYTF. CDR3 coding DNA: TGTGCCAGTCGAACCGGGACAGGGGGTCGTGGCTACACCTTC.

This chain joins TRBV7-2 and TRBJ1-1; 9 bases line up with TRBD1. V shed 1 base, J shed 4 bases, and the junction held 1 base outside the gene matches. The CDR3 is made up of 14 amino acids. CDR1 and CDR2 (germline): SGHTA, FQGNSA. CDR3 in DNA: TGTGCCAGCAGCTTAGACAGGGGGCTCACTGAAGCTTTCTTT. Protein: CASSLDRGLTEAFF.

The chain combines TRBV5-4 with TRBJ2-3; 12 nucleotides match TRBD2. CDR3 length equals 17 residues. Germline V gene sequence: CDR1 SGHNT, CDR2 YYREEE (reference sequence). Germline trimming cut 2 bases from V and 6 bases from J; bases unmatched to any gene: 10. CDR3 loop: CASSFQGLAGLSDTQYF. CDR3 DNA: TGTGCCAGCAGCTTCCAAGGACTAGCGGGGTTGTCGGATACGCAGTATTTT.

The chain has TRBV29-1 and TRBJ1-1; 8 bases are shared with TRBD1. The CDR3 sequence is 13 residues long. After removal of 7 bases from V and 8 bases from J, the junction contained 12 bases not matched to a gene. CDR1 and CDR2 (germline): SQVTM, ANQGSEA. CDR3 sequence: CSGRQTGAQEAFF. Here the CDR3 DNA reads TGCAGCGGTAGACAGACAGGGGCCCAGGAAGCTTTCTTT. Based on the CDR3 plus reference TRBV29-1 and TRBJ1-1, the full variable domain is SAVISQKPSRDICQRGTSLTIQCQVDSQVTMMFWYRQQPGQSLTLIATANQGSEATYESGFVIDKFPISRPNLTFSTLTVSNMSPEDSSIYLCSGRQTGAQEAFFGQGTRLTVV.

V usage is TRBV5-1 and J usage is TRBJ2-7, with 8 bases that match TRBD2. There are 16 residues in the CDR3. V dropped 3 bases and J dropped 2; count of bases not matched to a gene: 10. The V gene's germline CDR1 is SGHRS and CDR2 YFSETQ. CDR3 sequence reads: CASSSLMAGGTYEQYF. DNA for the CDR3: TGCGCCAGCAGCTCCCTAATGGCGGGGGGCACCTACGAGCAGTACTTC. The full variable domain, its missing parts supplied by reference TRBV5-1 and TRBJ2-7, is KAGVTQTPRYLIKTRGQQVTLSCSPISGHRSVSWYQQTPGQGLQFLFEYFSETQRNKGNFPGRFSGRQFSNSRSEMNVSTLELGDSALYLCASSSLMAGGTYEQYFGPGTRLTVT.

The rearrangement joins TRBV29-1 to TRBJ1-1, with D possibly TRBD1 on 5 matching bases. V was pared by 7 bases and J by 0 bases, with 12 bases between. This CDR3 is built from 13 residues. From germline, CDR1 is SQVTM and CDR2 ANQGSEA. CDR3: CSAADSLNTEAFF. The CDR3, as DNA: TGCAGCGCCGCAGACAGCTTGAACACTGAAGCTTTCTTT.

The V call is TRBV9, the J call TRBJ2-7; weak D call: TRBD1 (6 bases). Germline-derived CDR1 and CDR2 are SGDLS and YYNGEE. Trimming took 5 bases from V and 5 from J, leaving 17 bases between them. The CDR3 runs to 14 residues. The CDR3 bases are TGTGCCAGCAGTCCCGGGCAGGGGTTCGACGAGCAGTACTTC. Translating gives CASSPGQGFDEQYF.

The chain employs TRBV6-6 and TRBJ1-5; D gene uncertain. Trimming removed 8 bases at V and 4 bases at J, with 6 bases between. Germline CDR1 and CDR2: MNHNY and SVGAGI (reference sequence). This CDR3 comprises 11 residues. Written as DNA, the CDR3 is TGTGCCAGCGGCGGAAATCAGCCCCAGCATTTT. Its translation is CASGGNQPQHF.

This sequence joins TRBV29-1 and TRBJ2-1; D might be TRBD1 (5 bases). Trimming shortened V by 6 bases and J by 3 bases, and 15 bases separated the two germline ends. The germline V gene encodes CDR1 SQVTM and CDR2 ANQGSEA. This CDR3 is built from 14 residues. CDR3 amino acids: CSVGGAGIYNEQFF. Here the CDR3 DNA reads TGCAGCGTGGGTGGGGCAGGGATCTACAATGAGCAGTTCTTC.

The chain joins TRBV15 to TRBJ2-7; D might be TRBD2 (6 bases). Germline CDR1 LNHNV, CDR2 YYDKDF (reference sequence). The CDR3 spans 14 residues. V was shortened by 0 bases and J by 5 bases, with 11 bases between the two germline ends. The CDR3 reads CATSRDGGADEQYF. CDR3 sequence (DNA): TGTGCCACCAGCAGAGACGGGGGAGCGGACGAGCAGTACTTC.

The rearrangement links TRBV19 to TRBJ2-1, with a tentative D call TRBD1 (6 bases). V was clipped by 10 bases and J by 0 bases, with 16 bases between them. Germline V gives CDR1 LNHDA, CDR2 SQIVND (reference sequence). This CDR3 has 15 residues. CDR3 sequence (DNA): TGTGCCACTTACAGGGACCGGTCCTCCTACAATGAGCAGTTCTTC. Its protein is CATYRDRSSYNEQFF.

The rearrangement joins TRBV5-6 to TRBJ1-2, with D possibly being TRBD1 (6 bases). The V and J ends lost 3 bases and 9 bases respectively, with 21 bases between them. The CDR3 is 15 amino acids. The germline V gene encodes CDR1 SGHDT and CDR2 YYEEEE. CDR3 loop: CASSWGAARMKSYTF. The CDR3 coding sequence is TGTGCCAGCAGCTGGGGGGCGGCTCGCATGAAGAGCTACACCTTC.

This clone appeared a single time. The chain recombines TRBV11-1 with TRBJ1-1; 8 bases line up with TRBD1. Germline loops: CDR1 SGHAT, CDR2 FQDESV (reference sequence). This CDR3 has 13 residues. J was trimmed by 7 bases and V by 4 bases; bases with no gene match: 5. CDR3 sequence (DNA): TGTGCCAGCAGCTCCAGACAGGGGCGTGAAGCTTTCTTT. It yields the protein CASSSRQGREAFF.

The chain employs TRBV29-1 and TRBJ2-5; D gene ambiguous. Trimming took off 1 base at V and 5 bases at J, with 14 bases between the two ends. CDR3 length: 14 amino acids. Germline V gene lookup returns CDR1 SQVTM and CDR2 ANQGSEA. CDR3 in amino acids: CSVEGPREGETQYF. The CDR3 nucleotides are TGCAGCGTTGAAGGCCCTAGGGAAGGCGAGACCCAGTACTTC.

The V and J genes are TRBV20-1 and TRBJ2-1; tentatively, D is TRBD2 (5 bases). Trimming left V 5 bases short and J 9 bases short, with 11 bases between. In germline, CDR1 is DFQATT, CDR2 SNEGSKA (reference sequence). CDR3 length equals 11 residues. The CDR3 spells CSALRRGEQFF. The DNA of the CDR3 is TGCAGTGCTTTGAGACGGGGTGAGCAGTTCTTC.

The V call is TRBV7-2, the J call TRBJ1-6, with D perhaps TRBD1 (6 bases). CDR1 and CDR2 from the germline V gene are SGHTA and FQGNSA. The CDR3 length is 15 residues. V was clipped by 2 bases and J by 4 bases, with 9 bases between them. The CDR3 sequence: CASSLKGGYNSPLHF. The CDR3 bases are TGTGCCAGCAGCTTAAAGGGGGGGTATAATTCACCCCTCCACTTT.

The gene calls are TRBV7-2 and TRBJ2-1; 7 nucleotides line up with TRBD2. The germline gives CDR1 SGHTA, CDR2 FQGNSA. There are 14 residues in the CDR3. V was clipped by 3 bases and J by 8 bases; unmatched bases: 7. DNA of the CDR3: TGTGCCAGCAGCTTCTTAACTAGCGTCGATGAGCAGTTCTTC. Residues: CASSFLTSVDEQFF. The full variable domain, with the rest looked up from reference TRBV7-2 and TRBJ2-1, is GAGVSQSPSNKVTEKGKDVELRCDPISGHTALYWYRQSLGQGLEFLIYFQGNSAPDKSGLPSDRFSAERTGGSVSTLTIQRTQQEDSAVYLCASSFLTSVDEQFFGPGTRLTVL.

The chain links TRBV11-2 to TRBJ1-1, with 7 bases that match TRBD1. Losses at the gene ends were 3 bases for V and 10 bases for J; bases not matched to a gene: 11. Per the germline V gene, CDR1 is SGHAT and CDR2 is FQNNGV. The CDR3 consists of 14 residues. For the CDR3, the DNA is TGTGCCAGCAGCTTTCGCGTACAGGGGTTCGGAGCTTTCTTT. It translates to CASSFRVQGFGAFF.

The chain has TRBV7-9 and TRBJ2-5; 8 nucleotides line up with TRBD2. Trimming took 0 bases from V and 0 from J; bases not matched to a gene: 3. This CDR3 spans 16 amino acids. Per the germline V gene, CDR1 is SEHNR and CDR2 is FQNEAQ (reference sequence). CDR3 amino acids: CASSLAGSGDQETQYF. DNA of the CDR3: TGTGCCAGCAGCTTAGCGGGTAGCGGGGACCAAGAGACCCAGTACTTC.

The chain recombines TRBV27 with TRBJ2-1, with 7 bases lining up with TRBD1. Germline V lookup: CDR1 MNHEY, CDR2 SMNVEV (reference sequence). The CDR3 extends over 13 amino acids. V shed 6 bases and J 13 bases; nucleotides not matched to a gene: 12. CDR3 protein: CASRDISRGRQFF. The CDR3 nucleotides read TGTGCCAGCAGAGATATTTCTAGGGGGCGCCAGTTCTTC.

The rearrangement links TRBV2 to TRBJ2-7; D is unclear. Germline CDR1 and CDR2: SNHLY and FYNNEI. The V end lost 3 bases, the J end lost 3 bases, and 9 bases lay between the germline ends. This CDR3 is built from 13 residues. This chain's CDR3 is CASSEVPGYEQYF. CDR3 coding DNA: TGTGCCAGCAGTGAGGTTCCTGGCTACGAGCAGTACTTC.

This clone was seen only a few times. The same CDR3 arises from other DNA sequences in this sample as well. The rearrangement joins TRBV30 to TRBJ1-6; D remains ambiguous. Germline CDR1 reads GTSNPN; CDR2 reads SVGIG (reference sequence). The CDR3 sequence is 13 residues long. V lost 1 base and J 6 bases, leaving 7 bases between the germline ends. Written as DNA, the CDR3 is TGTGCCTGGAGTGCAGGTTCTAATTCACCCCTCCACTTT. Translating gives CAWSAGSNSPLHF. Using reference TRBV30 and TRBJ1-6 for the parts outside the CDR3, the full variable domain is SQTIHQWPATLVQPVGSPLSLECTVEGTSNPNLYWYRQAAGRGLQLLFYSVGIGQISSEVPQNLSASRPQDRQFILSSKKLLLSDSGFYLCAWSAGSNSPLHFGNGTRLTVT.

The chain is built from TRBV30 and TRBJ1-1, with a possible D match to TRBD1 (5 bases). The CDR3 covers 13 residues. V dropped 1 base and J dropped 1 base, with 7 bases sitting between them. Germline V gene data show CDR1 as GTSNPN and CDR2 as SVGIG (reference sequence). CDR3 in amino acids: CAWSGQQNTEAFF. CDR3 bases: TGTGCCTGGAGTGGACAGCAGAACACTGAAGCTTTCTTT.

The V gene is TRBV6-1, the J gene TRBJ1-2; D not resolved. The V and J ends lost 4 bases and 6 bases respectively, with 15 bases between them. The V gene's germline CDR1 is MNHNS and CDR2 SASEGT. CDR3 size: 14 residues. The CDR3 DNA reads TGTGCCAGCAGTGTGCCGCGAACCAAGAATGGCTACACCTTC. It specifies CASSVPRTKNGYTF.